This TCR beta chain was sequenced for a study of T cells in Graves' hyperthyroidism and ophthalmopathy. This clonotype was observed at least ten times. Its antigen is unidentified. TCR beta CDR3 regions were amplified from RNA. During a first-round RT-PCR of the TCR CDR3, the HTBI primer set was used. Using its own MiXCR run on the multiplex PCR reads, TCRdb lists one record per CDR3 protein. The data contain about 290,000 distinct CDR3 sequences, about 13% of them seen just once; the ten biggest clones take up roughly 7.9%. Study findings and constraints: In the analysis, a 13 V-J model separated ophthalmopathy from stable hyperthyroidism.

V was trimmed by 0 bases and J by 2 bases, leaving 22 bases between them. CDR3 length: 18 residues. Germline lookup yields CDR1 SQVTM and CDR2 ANQGSEA. This TCR came from a woman between 35 and 50 years old with Graves' hyperthyroidism. Sequencing was done on a sample of blood. The V call is TRBV29-1, the J call TRBJ2-5; D uncertain. CDR3 sequence reads: CSVEDRTARPGLQETQYF. The CDR3 DNA reads as TGCAGCGTTGAAGATCGGACCGCTAGACCGGGCCTACAAGAGACCCAGTACTTC. Variable domain in full (rest from reference TRBV29-1 and TRBJ2-5): SAVISQKPSRDICQRGTSLTIQCQVDSQVTMMFWYRQQPGQSLTLIATANQGSEATYESGFVIDKFPISRPNLTFSTLTVSNMSPEDSSIYLCSVEDRTARPGLQETQYFGPGTRLLVL.